Below are 29 T cell receptor beta chains sequenced from a single sample in a study of a mutant IDH1 vaccine in newly diagnosed glioma. The time point here: week 11, during vaccination. Topical imiquimod accompanied each vaccine dose, which consisted of 300 ug of mutant IDH1 20-mer peptide. Profiled with immunoSEQ multiplex PCR; TCRdb holds only in-frame clones, not every one. The repertoire has about 64,000 clones, approximately 88% of them found once; the top ten carry roughly 9.5%. No antigen has been assigned to these receptors. The material sequenced was PBMCs, taken from a glioma patient whose treatment included an IDH1 peptide vaccine. These receptors all come from a woman aged 45-59 years with glioma.

The chain combines TRBV6-5 with TRBJ1-6; D gene ambiguous. Per germline, CDR1 MNHEY and CDR2 SVGAGI. CDR3 length: 15 residues. V was pared by 0 bases and J by 7 bases, with 10 bases between. CDR3 protein: CASSYSTAPNSPLHF. As DNA, the CDR3 is TGTGCCAGCAGTTACTCAACCGCTCCCAATTCACCCCTCCACTTT.

The chain couples TRBV7-2 to TRBJ1-1, with D hard to call. Looked up from germline, CDR1 is SGHTA and CDR2 is FQGNSA. Trimming stripped 5 bases from V and 1 base from J, with 11 bases between. This CDR3 is 14 amino acids long. CDR3 region: CASSPGPQNTEAFF. CDR3 DNA: TGTGCCAGCAGCCCCGGGCCTCAGAACACTGAAGCTTTCTTT.

This chain connects TRBV6-1 to TRBJ1-5; no clear D gene. Germline CDR1 is MNHNS and CDR2 is SASEGT. The CDR3 length is 14 residues. V was shortened by 6 bases and J by 2 bases, with 11 bases between the two germline ends. The CDR3 DNA reads TGTGCCAGCAGCCCATTCACAGGCAATCAGCCCCAGCATTTT. This gives the protein CASSPFTGNQPQHF.

This clone was counted once. V usage is TRBV29-1 and J usage is TRBJ2-5; D is unclear. Trimming cost V 0 bases and J 4 bases, with 0 bases left between them. Germline CDR1 is SQVTM and CDR2 is ANQGSEA. The CDR3 loop spans 10 amino acids. The CDR3 DNA is TGCAGCGTTGAAGAAGAGACCCAGTACTTC. Protein sequence: CSVEEETQYF. Based on the CDR3 plus reference TRBV29-1 and TRBJ2-5, the full variable domain is SAVISQKPSRDICQRGTSLTIQCQVDSQVTMMFWYRQQPGQSLTLIATANQGSEATYESGFVIDKFPISRPNLTFSTLTVSNMSPEDSSIYLCSVEEETQYFGPGTRLLVL.

This clone occurred once. The chain links TRBV6-1 to TRBJ1-1, with 7 bases fitting TRBD1. J was trimmed by 0 bases and V by 6 bases; bases with no gene match: 7. The germline CDR1 and CDR2 sequences are MNHNS and SASEGT. The CDR3 loop spans 15 amino acids. This CDR3 reads CASSDGTVMNTEAFF. For the CDR3, the DNA is TGTGCCAGCAGCGACGGGACAGTCATGAACACTGAAGCTTTCTTT.

This clone was counted once. The chain's CDR3 is CASIRDSMNTEAFF. The CDR3 DNA reads TGCGCCAGCATACGGGACAGTATGAACACTGAAGCTTTCTTT. The chain has TRBV5-1 and TRBJ1-1; 7 bases fit TRBD1. This CDR3 has 14 amino acids. Per germline, CDR1 SGHRS and CDR2 YFSETQ. V lost 6 bases to trimming and J lost 0 bases; unmatched junction nucleotides: 5.

The chain links TRBV5-1 to TRBJ1-2, with TRBD1 matching 8 bases. Trimming removed 2 bases from V and 4 bases from J; junction bases left unmatched: 4. The CDR3 has 14 residues. Looked up from germline, CDR1 is SGHRS and CDR2 is YFSETQ. The CDR3 protein is CASSLPDRGYGYTF. The CDR3 nucleotides are TGCGCCAGCAGCTTACCCGACAGGGGCTATGGCTACACCTTC.

This clone was observed a few times. The gene calls are TRBV2 and TRBJ1-1; possibly TRBD1 for D (5 bases). V lost 5 bases and J 11 bases, leaving 15 bases between the germline ends. The CDR3 is 12 residues long. CDR1 SNHLY and CDR2 FYNNEI come from the germline V gene. In DNA form, the CDR3 reads TGTGCCAGCAGTCCGACCGGGACGGAGGCTTTCTTT. Translating gives CASSPTGTEAFF.

The chain combines TRBV29-1 with TRBJ2-1, with TRBD2 matching 7 bases. From germline, CDR1 is SQVTM and CDR2 ANQGSEA. V lost 4 bases, J lost 6 bases, and 6 bases stayed unmatched. The CDR3 runs to 13 residues. The CDR3 DNA sequence: TGCAGCGTTGCCCAGCGGGGATCCAATGAGCAGTTCTTC. Translated: CSVAQRGSNEQFF.

The chain has TRBV6-6 and TRBJ2-7, with D possibly being TRBD1 (6 bases). CDR3 size: 13 residues. Germline CDR1 reads MNHNY; CDR2 reads SVGAGI (reference sequence). V gave up 7 bases and J gave up 5 bases, with 15 bases separating them. This CDR3 reads CASTEDSKDEQYF. DNA of the CDR3: TGTGCCAGCACTGAGGACAGTAAGGACGAGCAGTACTTC.

The chain joins TRBV7-6 to TRBJ2-7, with 7 nucleotides matching TRBD2. Per the germline V gene, CDR1 is SGHVS and CDR2 is FNYEAQ. V dropped 1 base and J dropped 4; count of bases not matched to a gene: 7. The CDR3 has 15 amino acids. Written as DNA, the CDR3 is TGTGCCAGCAGCTTAGAAGCGGGGCGGACTTACGAGCAGTACTTC. It encodes CASSLEAGRTYEQYF.

This sequence joins TRBV10-3 and TRBJ2-1; 9 bases match TRBD2. Germline CDR1 is ENHRY and CDR2 is SYGVKD. The junction had 7 bases not matched to a gene; V was cut back by 10 bases and J by 6 bases. The CDR3 covers 13 residues. The CDR3 is CATAGLAPNEQFF. As DNA, the CDR3 is TGTGCCACCGCGGGACTAGCTCCCAATGAGCAGTTCTTC.

V is TRBV9 and J is TRBJ1-3; maybe TRBD1 (5 bases). This CDR3 has 17 amino acids. Deletions cut 0 bases from V and 4 bases from J, with 17 bases between. Germline assignment: CDR1 SGDLS and CDR2 YYNGEE. The CDR3, as DNA: TGTGCCAGCAGCGTAGTACTCAAGGGGAGAGGAGGAAACACCATATATTTT. This encodes CASSVVLKGRGGNTIYF.

The chain couples TRBV18 to TRBJ1-1; no clear D gene. The V end lost 0 bases, the J end lost 1 base, and 15 bases lay between the germline ends. Germline CDR1 reads KGHSH; CDR2 reads LQKENI. The CDR3 length is 17 residues. CDR3 coding DNA: TGTGCCAGCTCACCACCTAAGGGCAGCCGGGGGAACACTGAAGCTTTCTTT. This codes for CASSPPKGSRGNTEAFF.

The J gene is TRBJ1-2, the V gene TRBV28; D might be TRBD1 (5 bases). The V end was cut by 6 bases, the J end by 8 bases, with 19 bases between. Germline CDR1 and CDR2: MDHEN and SYDVKM. The CDR3 loop spans 14 amino acids. This chain's CDR3 is CASRLGVNTWGYTF. For the CDR3, the DNA is TGTGCCAGCAGGCTAGGGGTTAATACCTGGGGCTACACCTTC.

The J gene is TRBJ1-5, the V gene TRBV6-4, with 7 bases lining up with TRBD1. Germline assignment: CDR1 MRHNA and CDR2 SNTAGT. Losses at the gene ends were 0 bases for V and 10 bases for J; bases not matched to a gene: 6. The CDR3 has 14 residues. CDR3 DNA sequence: TGTGCCAGCAGTGACTCTGAGGGGGCGAAACCCCAGCATTTT. It translates to CASSDSEGAKPQHF.

V usage is TRBV13 and J usage is TRBJ2-2; D is unresolved. CDR1 is PRHDT and CDR2 is FYEKMQ in the germline V gene (reference sequence). The CDR3 is 12 amino acids. With 5 bases removed from V and 9 bases from J, the gap between germline ends came to 10 bases. The DNA for the CDR3 is TGTGCCAGCAGCAATACACGGCGGGAGCTGTTTTTT. It is translated as CASSNTRRELFF.

The chain links TRBV5-1 to TRBJ1-3; TRBD1 might be the D (6 bases). This CDR3 is built from 14 residues. The germline V and J ends were trimmed by 1 base and 4 bases, with 9 bases remaining between them. CDR1 is SGHRS, CDR2 YFSETQ, per germline. CDR3 protein: CASSLSGVGNTIYF. The CDR3 region has the DNA TGCGCCAGCAGCTTGTCAGGGGTCGGAAACACCATATATTTT.

This sequence joins TRBV5-4 and TRBJ2-6, with TRBD1 matching 8 bases. J lost 4 bases, V lost 1 base, and 4 bases had no gene match. Germline V gives CDR1 SGHNT, CDR2 YYREEE (reference sequence). The CDR3 covers 16 residues. This CDR3 reads CASSLWQGAGANVLTF. DNA of the CDR3: TGTGCCAGCAGCTTGTGGCAGGGGGCCGGGGCCAACGTCCTGACTTTC. Using reference TRBV5-4 and TRBJ2-6 for the parts outside the CDR3, the full variable domain is ETGVTQSPTHLIKTRGQQVTLRCSSQSGHNTVSWYQQALGQGPQFIFQYYREEENGRGNFPPRFSGLQFPNYSSELNVNALELDDSALYLCASSLWQGAGANVLTFGAGSRLTVL.

The chain carries TRBV18 and TRBJ2-1, with 8 positions matching TRBD2. This CDR3 has 15 amino acids. Germline V gene data show CDR1 as KGHSH and CDR2 as LQKENI. V shed 1 base and J 8 bases; nucleotides not matched to a gene: 7. This CDR3 reads CASSPRNGGAYEQFF. CDR3 coding DNA: TGTGCCAGCTCACCACGGAACGGGGGGGCCTATGAGCAGTTCTTC.

The chain carries TRBV7-2 and TRBJ1-1, with TRBD1 as a possible D gene (6 bases). The CDR3 is 14 residues long. Germline values: CDR1 SGHTA, CDR2 FQGNSA. The V and J ends lost 5 bases and 12 bases respectively, with 22 bases between them. The CDR3 sequence is CASSAQGEGGKSFF. The CDR3 coding sequence is TGTGCCAGCAGCGCACAAGGGGAAGGGGGTAAATCTTTCTTT.

V and J are TRBV7-2 and TRBJ2-5, with D perhaps being TRBD1 or TRBD2 (5 bases each). V lost 5 bases and J lost 5, with 9 bases in between. Germline CDR1 and CDR2: SGHTA and FQGNSA. The CDR3 spans 12 residues. The CDR3 loop reads CASSPGTETQYF. DNA for the CDR3: TGTGCCAGCAGCCCTGGGACGGAGACCCAGTACTTC.

This sequence joins TRBV10-3 and TRBJ2-3, with 12 bases aligning to TRBD1. The junction had 4 bases not matched to a gene; V was cut back by 1 base and J by 5 bases. The germline V gene encodes CDR1 ENHRY and CDR2 SYGVKD. CDR3 length: 16 amino acids. CDR3 in amino acids: CAISEYGTGGIDTQYF. CDR3 coding DNA: TGTGCCATCAGTGAGTACGGGACAGGGGGCATAGATACGCAGTATTTT.

CDR3 nucleotide sequence: TGTGCCAGCAGCTCAAAGACGGATACAAGGTCCCTCCACTTT. Translated: CASSSKTDTRSLHF. The chain is built from TRBV7-8 and TRBJ1-6; the D is unclear. This CDR3 is built from 14 residues. V dropped 4 bases and J dropped 14 bases, with 18 bases sitting between them. Germline CDR1 is SGHVS and CDR2 is FQNEAQ.

CDR3 DNA sequence: TGTGCCAGCAGTCCAGAGGACAGGGGCATAGATTCACCCCTCCACTTT. It encodes CASSPEDRGIDSPLHF. The J gene is TRBJ1-6, the V gene TRBV27; 9 nucleotides align to TRBD1. The CDR3 length is 16 residues. V was pared by 5 bases and J by 8 bases, with 10 bases of the junction left unmatched. Germline V CDR1 and CDR2: MNHEY, SMNVEV (reference sequence).

The chain combines TRBV9 with TRBJ1-1; 11 bases agree with TRBD1. There are 17 residues in the CDR3. V gave up 4 bases and J gave up 1 base; unmatched junction bases: 9. Per the germline V gene, CDR1 is SGDLS and CDR2 is YYNGEE. The CDR3 sequence is CASSPWTGGLTNTEAFF. The CDR3 DNA reads as TGTGCCAGCAGCCCGTGGACAGGGGGCTTAACGAACACTGAAGCTTTCTTT. The variable domain in full, with the rest retrieved from reference TRBV9 and TRBJ1-1, is DSGVTQTPKHLITATGQRVTLRCSPRSGDLSVYWYQQSLDQGLQFLIQYYNGEERAKGNILERFSAQQFPDLHSELNLSSLELGDSALYFCASSPWTGGLTNTEAFFGQGTRLTVV.

This chain links TRBV28 with TRBJ2-7; TRBD2 might be the D (7 bases). Germline V gene lookup returns CDR1 MDHEN and CDR2 SYDVKM. This CDR3 has 16 amino acids. V was cut by 5 bases and J by 7 bases, with 24 bases left in between. The CDR3 protein is CASSPLYGGGGWEQYF. The CDR3 coding sequence is TGTGCCAGCAGTCCCCTTTATGGCGGGGGCGGCTGGGAGCAGTACTTC.

The DNA for the CDR3 is TGTGCCAGCAGCCGAATCCCACGCGACAGGAAAGACGATCAGCCCCAGCATTTT. Protein sequence: CASSRIPRDRKDDQPQHF. The J gene is TRBJ1-5, the V gene TRBV7-8, with D possibly matching TRBD1 (6 bases). Per germline, CDR1 SGHVS and CDR2 FQNEAQ. The CDR3 runs 18 residues. V gave up 5 bases and J gave up 5 bases, with 25 bases separating them.

This clone occurred a few times. The rearrangement links TRBV9 to TRBJ2-3; 12 bases are shared with TRBD2. The CDR3 length is 17 residues. V shed 3 bases, J shed 4 bases, and the junction held 9 bases outside the gene matches. Germline CDR1 SGDLS, CDR2 YYNGEE. The DNA of the CDR3 is TGTGCCAGCAGCGCAGGACTAGCGGGGAGGATTGCAGATACGCAGTATTTT. It specifies CASSAGLAGRIADTQYF.